This TCR beta chain was observed in a study of Ad26.COV2.S vaccination and SARS-CoV-2 variants. Libraries were prepared by immunoSEQ multiplex PCR; TCRdb keeps only in-frame clonotypes and omits some of them. The sample includes fewer than 800,000 clones, approximately 88% seen only once; the top ten take around 1.4%. Documented treatment: 15 to 20 received Ad26.COV2.S at low or high dose, single or two shots; about five received placebo; per-sample allocation not given. The investigators took samples on day 63 after the first vaccine or placebo injection. V lost 6 bases to trimming and J lost 3 bases, with 20 bases between them. CDR3 length: 17 amino acids. Germline-derived CDR1 and CDR2 are MNHNY and SVGAGI (reference sequence).

J is TRBJ1-4 and V is TRBV6-6; D unresolved. The starting material was peripheral blood, obtained in a trial of Ad26.COV2.S vaccine versus placebo. This TCR came from a person aged 18-65 years who received the Ad26.COV2.S COVID-19 vaccine or a placebo. In DNA, the CDR3 is TGTGCCAGCAGCCGAGTCCACGGCGGGGTAGCTAATGAAAAACTGTTTTTT. This sequence encodes CASSRVHGGVANEKLFF.